The clone carrying this T cell receptor beta chain was detected once. Trimming removed 0 bases from V and 9 bases from J, with 9 bases in between. The CDR3 is 13 amino acids. CDR1 is LNHNV, CDR2 YYDKDF, per germline (reference sequence). Original processing methods: Nucleated cell counts were estimated from reference gene primer amplification. Generated by immunoSEQ multiplex PCR, the TCRdb table keeps only in-frame clones and is missing some. V, J and clone size were drawn from that table, and D and trimming were deduced from the DNA. The sample contains under 350,000 clones, more than 85% of which appear only once. These data are taken from a study of blood T cell repertoires in COVID-19. The wider study: Acute and convalescent COVID-19 specimens originated in the United States, Italy and Spain. T cells, B-cell-depleted T cells, or PBMCs supplied cDNA or gDNA.

The genes are TRBV15 and TRBJ2-1; no clear D. The sequence derives from a man in his forties with acute or convalescent COVID-19. Specimen: peripheral blood. The DNA for the CDR3 is TGTGCCACCAGCAGAGATTCCCAAGCTGAGCAGTTCTTC. Protein product: CATSRDSQAEQFF.